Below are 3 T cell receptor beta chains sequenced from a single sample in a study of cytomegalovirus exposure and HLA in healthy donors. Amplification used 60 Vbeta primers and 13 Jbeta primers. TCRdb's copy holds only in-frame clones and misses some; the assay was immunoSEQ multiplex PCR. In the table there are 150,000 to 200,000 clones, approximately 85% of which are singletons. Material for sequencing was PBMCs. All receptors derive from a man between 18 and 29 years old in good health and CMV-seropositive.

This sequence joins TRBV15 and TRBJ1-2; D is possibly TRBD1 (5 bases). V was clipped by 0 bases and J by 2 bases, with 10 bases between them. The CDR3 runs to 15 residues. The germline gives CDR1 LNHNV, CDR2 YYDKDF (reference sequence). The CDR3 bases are TGTGCCACCAGCAGAGAAGGGGCAGGGAACTATGGCTACACCTTC. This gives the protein CATSREGAGNYGYTF.

The CDR3 bases are TGCGCCAGCACCTCCACAGGGACCTATGGCTACACCTTC. Translated: CASTSTGTYGYTF. The chain carries TRBV5-1 and TRBJ1-2, with a weak D call TRBD1 (6 bases). This CDR3 contains 13 residues. Germline CDR1 SGHRS, CDR2 YFSETQ. Trimming removed 6 bases from V and 4 bases from J, with 13 bases in between.

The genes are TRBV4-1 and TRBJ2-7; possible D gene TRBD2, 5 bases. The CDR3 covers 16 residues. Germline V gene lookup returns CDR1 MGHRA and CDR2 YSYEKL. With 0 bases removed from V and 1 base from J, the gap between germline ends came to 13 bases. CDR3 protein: CASSQDILAMSYEQYF. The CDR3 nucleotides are TGCGCCAGCAGCCAAGATATCCTAGCAATGTCCTACGAGCAGTACTTC.